At least ten counts were recorded for the clone carrying this TCR beta chain. As yet, its antigen is unknown. The read is 3 residues too short to cover the CDR3 end, so that end is filled in from the germline J gene. Replacement immunoglobulin had been given to every CVID subject for at least one year. The V gene's germline CDR1 is SQVTM and CDR2 ANQGSEA. CDR3 size: 13 residues. With V trimmed by 1 base and J by 6 bases, 3 bases remained unmatched. This entry comes from a study of T cell clonality in common variable immunodeficiency. Study findings and constraints: CVID subjects showed higher TCRbeta clonality than healthy controls. Fewer deletions and N-nucleotide insertions were reportedly seen in common variable immunodeficiency TCR beta sequences. CVID subjects shared fewer TCRbeta clones than healthy controls did.

The data were produced by immunoSEQ multiplex PCR, yet TCRdb's version contains in-frame clones alone and is incomplete. The table lists 25,000 to 35,000 clones, with no singletons. The origin of this receptor is a human donor with common variable immunodeficiency. The J gene is TRBJ2-7, the V gene TRBV29-1; 10 bases fit TRBD1. Sequencing used peripheral blood mononuclear cells. CDR3 DNA (partial): TGCAGCGTTGAAGGGACAGGGGGTGGCGAG. Translation gives CSVEGTGGGE. The CDR3 reads in full as CSVEGTGGGEQYF.